The 6 T cell receptor beta chains in this list originate from one sample, sequenced in a study of T cell clonotyping in hematopoietic cell transplantation. Clones were read by immunoSEQ multiplex PCR, and TCRdb kept only the in-frame ones, dropping some. This table holds tens of thousands of clones, around 95% found once. The sequencing sample was made of peripheral blood mononuclear cells. These receptors were taken from a man aged 25-40 years in good health. Some clones in this sample may be carry-over from other donors' samples.

The CDR3 protein is CASSYTGTADEQYF. CDR3 DNA: TGTGCCAGCAGTTACACCGGGACTGCAGACGAGCAGTACTTC. The chain is built from TRBV6-5 and TRBJ2-7, with D maybe TRBD2 (6 bases). Trimming took off 2 bases at V and 5 bases at J, with 13 bases between the two ends. Germline CDR1 MNHEY, CDR2 SVGAGI. The CDR3 consists of 14 residues.

This chain connects TRBV7-9 to TRBJ1-2; D might be TRBD1 (5 bases). This CDR3 is built from 15 residues. Germline loops: CDR1 SEHNR, CDR2 FQNEAQ (reference sequence). V lost 4 bases and J 6 bases, leaving 18 bases between the germline ends. Written as DNA, the CDR3 is TGTGCCAGCAGCTCAGCAGGGCTGCAGAGGGATGGCTACACCTTC. Translating gives CASSSAGLQRDGYTF.

CDR3 coding DNA: TGTGCCTGGAGCCAACTCCCAGGACAGGGAGGTCAGCCCCAGCATTTT. Translation: CAWSQLPGQGGQPQHF. This rearrangement joins TRBV30 to TRBJ1-5; 8 bases align to TRBD1. Germline lookup yields CDR1 GTSNPN and CDR2 SVGIG (reference sequence). The CDR3 has 16 amino acids. The V segment lost 3 bases and the J segment 6 bases; nucleotides outside the gene matches: 13. Drawing the rest from reference TRBV30 and TRBJ1-5, the complete variable domain is SQTIHQWPATLVQPVGSPLSLECTVEGTSNPNLYWYRQAAGRGLQLLFYSVGIGQISSEVPQNLSASRPQDRQFILSSKKLLLSDSGFYLCAWSQLPGQGGQPQHFGDGTRLSIL.

The gene calls are TRBV9 and TRBJ2-2, with 10 bases matching TRBD1. The CDR3 has 16 amino acids. V lost 0 bases to trimming and J lost 3 bases; unmatched junction nucleotides: 2. The germline V gene has CDR1 SGDLS and CDR2 YYNGEE. The CDR3 DNA reads as TGTGCCAGCAGCGTAGATGGGACAGGGGACACCGGGGAGCTGTTTTTT. It translates to CASSVDGTGDTGELFF.

The chain employs TRBV11-2 and TRBJ2-1; 13 bases are shared with TRBD2. The J segment lost 1 base and the V segment lost 4 bases, leaving 7 bases of the junction unmatched. Germline-derived CDR1 and CDR2 are SGHAT and FQNNGV. This CDR3 comprises 18 residues. The CDR3 spells CASSWSLAGGRSYNEQFF. CDR3 coding DNA: TGTGCCAGCAGCTGGTCACTAGCGGGGGGGAGGTCCTACAATGAGCAGTTCTTC.

This clone has a single count. This CDR3 is CASSSSPGAGYGYTF. The DNA for the CDR3 is TGTGCCAGCAGCTCAAGTCCGGGAGCTGGATATGGCTACACCTTC. The chain joins TRBV5-4 to TRBJ1-2; the D is unclear. The CDR3 runs to 15 residues. With 3 bases removed from V and 5 bases from J, the gap between germline ends came to 17 bases. CDR1 and CDR2 (germline): SGHNT, YYREEE (reference sequence).